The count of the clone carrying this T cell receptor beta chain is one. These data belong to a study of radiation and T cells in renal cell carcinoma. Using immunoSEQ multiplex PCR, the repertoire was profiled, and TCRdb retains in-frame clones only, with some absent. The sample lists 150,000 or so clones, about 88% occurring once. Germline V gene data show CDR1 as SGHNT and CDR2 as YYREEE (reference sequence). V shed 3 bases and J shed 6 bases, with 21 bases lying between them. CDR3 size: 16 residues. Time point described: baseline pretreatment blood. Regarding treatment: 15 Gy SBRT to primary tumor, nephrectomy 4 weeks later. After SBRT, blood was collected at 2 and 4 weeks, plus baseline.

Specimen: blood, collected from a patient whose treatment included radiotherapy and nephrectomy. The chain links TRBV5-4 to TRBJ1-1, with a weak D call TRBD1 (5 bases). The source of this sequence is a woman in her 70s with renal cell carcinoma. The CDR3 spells CASSSGGAGRAAEAFF. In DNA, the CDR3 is TGTGCCAGCAGCTCCGGAGGGGCAGGCCGGGCAGCTGAAGCTTTCTTT.